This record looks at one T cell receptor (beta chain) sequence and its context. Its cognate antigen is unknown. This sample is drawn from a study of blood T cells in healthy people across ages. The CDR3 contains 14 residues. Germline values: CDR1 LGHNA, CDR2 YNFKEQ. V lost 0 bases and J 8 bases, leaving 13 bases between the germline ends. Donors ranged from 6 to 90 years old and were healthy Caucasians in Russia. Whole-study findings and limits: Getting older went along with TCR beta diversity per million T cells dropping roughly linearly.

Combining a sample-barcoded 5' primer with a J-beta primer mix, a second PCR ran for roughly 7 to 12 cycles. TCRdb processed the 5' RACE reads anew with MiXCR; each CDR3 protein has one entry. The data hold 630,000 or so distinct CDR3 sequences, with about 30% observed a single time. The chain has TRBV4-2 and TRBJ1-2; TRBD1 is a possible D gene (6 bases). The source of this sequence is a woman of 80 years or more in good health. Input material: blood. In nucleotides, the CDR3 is TGTGCCAGCAGCCAAGATCTCGGGGGCAGGGGCTACACCTTC. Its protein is CASSQDLGGRGYTF.